What follows are 29 T cell receptor beta chains derived from one specimen sequenced in a study of blood T cell repertoires in COVID-19. Profiling relied on immunoSEQ multiplex PCR, and the TCRdb table lists in-frame clones only, not all of them. This sample has 210,000 or so clones, with about 83% found just once. The specimen sequenced was peripheral blood. These receptors were taken from a woman between 45 and 65 years old with active or convalescent COVID-19.

The chain is built from TRBV10-1 and TRBJ1-1, with TRBD1 as a possible D gene (6 bases). The CDR3 sequence is 15 residues long. Deletions cut 6 bases from V and 3 bases from J, with 17 bases between. CDR1 and CDR2 from the germline V gene are WNHNN and SYGVQD (reference sequence). The CDR3 bases are TGCGCCAGCAGAGGGGACACAGGGAGAGACACTGAAGCTTTCTTT. This gives the protein CASRGDTGRDTEAFF.

The V and J genes are TRBV5-1 and TRBJ2-3; TRBD1 matches at 8 bases. Trimming removed 6 bases from V and 6 bases from J; junction bases left unmatched: 9. Germline V gives CDR1 SGHRS, CDR2 YFSETQ. The length of the CDR3 is 14 residues. The CDR3, as DNA: TGCGCCAGCACCCCGGGGACAGGAGCCGATACGCAGTATTTT. Encoded protein: CASTPGTGADTQYF.

With regard to this clone: Distinct nucleotide sequences in the sample also encode this CDR3. J is TRBJ1-3 and V is TRBV18, with D tentatively TRBD1 (6 bases). Germline V gene lookup returns CDR1 KGHSH and CDR2 LQKENI. The CDR3 has 14 amino acids. V shed 3 bases and J shed 4 bases, with 10 bases lying between them. CDR3 DNA sequence: TGTGCCAGCTCACCGGGGGCCACGGGAAACACCATATATTTT. Its protein is CASSPGATGNTIYF. The variable domain in full, with the rest retrieved from reference TRBV18 and TRBJ1-3, is NAGVMQNPRHLVRRRGQEARLRCSPMKGHSHVYWYRQLPEEGLKFMVYLQKENIIDESGMPKERFSAEFPKEGPSILRIQQVVRGDSAAYFCASSPGATGNTIYFGEGSWLTVV.

This chain links TRBV19 with TRBJ2-3; D unresolved. Germline CDR1 reads LNHDA; CDR2 reads SQIVND (reference sequence). Trimming shortened V by 5 bases and J by 0 bases, and 3 bases separated the two germline ends. This CDR3 spans 12 amino acids. CDR3 loop: CASSLSTDTQYF. The CDR3 DNA reads as TGTGCCAGTAGTCTAAGCACAGATACGCAGTATTTT. Full variable domain (remainder filled in from reference TRBV19 and TRBJ2-3): DGGITQSPKYLFRKEGQNVTLSCEQNLNHDAMYWYRQDPGQGLRLIYYSQIVNDFQKGDIAEGYSVSREKKESFPLTVTSAQKNPTAFYLCASSLSTDTQYFGPGTRLTVL.

The V call is TRBV3-1 (or the pseudogene TRBV3-2), the J call TRBJ1-1; TRBD1 matches 9 bases. The CDR3 runs to 13 residues. Unmatched junction bases numbered 7, after V lost 8 bases and J lost 6 bases. Germline values: CDR1 LGHDT, CDR2 YNNKEL (reference sequence). Here the CDR3 reads CASQDRGGAEAFF. CDR3 in DNA: TGTGCCAGCCAGGACAGGGGCGGCGCTGAAGCTTTCTTT.

The chain has TRBV5-1 and TRBJ1-1, with 7 bases that match TRBD1. The J segment lost 5 bases and the V segment lost 0 bases, leaving 7 bases of the junction unmatched. CDR3 length: 15 residues. Germline-derived CDR1 and CDR2 are SGHRS and YFSETQ. CDR3 in amino acids: CASSLVPGRGTEAFF. For the CDR3, the DNA is TGCGCCAGCAGCTTGGTTCCCGGCAGGGGGACTGAAGCTTTCTTT.

The chain employs TRBV28 and TRBJ2-3, with D possibly TRBD2 on 5 matching bases. This CDR3 is 17 amino acids long. The germline V and J ends were trimmed by 10 bases and 8 bases, with 31 bases remaining between them. Germline CDR1 reads MDHEN; CDR2 reads SYDVKM. The CDR3 sequence: CATDGKNRLTPGGTQYF. The CDR3 DNA is TGTGCCACCGACGGGAAGAATAGACTGACCCCTGGCGGTACGCAGTATTTT. Filled out from reference TRBV28 and TRBJ2-3, the complete variable domain reads DVKVTQSSRYLVKRTGEKVFLECVQDMDHENMFWYRQDPGLGLRLIYFSYDVKMKEKGDIPEGYSVSREKKERFSLILESASTNQTSMYLCATDGKNRLTPGGTQYFGPGTRLTVL.

The rearrangement joins TRBV6-5 to TRBJ2-3, with D perhaps matching TRBD1 (6 bases). V was clipped by 7 bases and J by 4 bases, with 9 bases between them. The germline V gene encodes CDR1 MNHEY and CDR2 SVGAGI. CDR3 length equals 12 residues. In DNA, the CDR3 is TGTGCCAGCACGAACAGGGCAGATACGCAGTATTTT. Translated, it gives CASTNRADTQYF.

J is TRBJ1-2 and V is TRBV27, with D perhaps TRBD1 (6 bases). Per germline, CDR1 MNHEY and CDR2 SMNVEV (reference sequence). The CDR3 is made up of 12 amino acids. Trimming stripped 7 bases from V and 7 bases from J, with 13 bases between. The chain's CDR3 is CASMDSLTGYTF. The CDR3 nucleotides read TGTGCCAGCATGGACAGTCTCACTGGCTACACCTTC.

The CDR3 DNA reads TGTGCCAGCAGTGAAAAGGGCAGGGGTCCTTGGTTCTTC. The encoded protein is CASSEKGRGPWFF. V gene TRBV6-1 combines with J gene TRBJ2-1, with D tentatively TRBD1 (6 bases). V lost 2 bases, J lost 15 bases, and 17 bases lay in between. Germline CDR1 MNHNS, CDR2 SASEGT. The CDR3 spans 13 residues.

This chain connects TRBV2 to TRBJ1-3; D uncertain. The germline V gene has CDR1 SNHLY and CDR2 FYNNEI. The CDR3 runs 14 residues. The V gene lost 6 bases and the J gene lost 3 bases, with 12 bases spanning the gap. This chain's CDR3 is CASRPREVGNTIYF. The CDR3, as DNA: TGTGCCAGCAGGCCCCGGGAGGTTGGAAACACCATATATTTT.

This clone appeared a single time. This chain joins TRBV7-9 and TRBJ2-1; D call uncertain. The CDR3 spans 15 residues. Germline loops: CDR1 SEHNR, CDR2 FQNEAQ (reference sequence). V was pared by 6 bases and J by 7 bases, with 19 bases between. CDR3 loop: CASRDSRKDLNEQFF. The CDR3 nucleotides are TGTGCCAGCAGAGATTCCAGGAAGGATTTGAATGAGCAGTTCTTC.

The chain is built from TRBV19 and TRBJ2-1, with D unresolved. From germline, CDR1 is LNHDA and CDR2 SQIVND (reference sequence). The germline V and J ends were trimmed by 6 bases and 4 bases, with 10 bases remaining between them. This CDR3 comprises 13 residues. CDR3 amino acids: CASRVQTYNEQFF. The CDR3 nucleotides read TGTGCCAGTAGGGTCCAGACTTACAATGAGCAGTTCTTC.

The genes are TRBV28 and TRBJ1-3; 9 bases match TRBD1. CDR3 length: 15 amino acids. V dropped 5 bases and J dropped 4; count of bases not matched to a gene: 6. Germline V gene data show CDR1 as MDHEN and CDR2 as SYDVKM. The CDR3 region has the DNA TGTGCCAGCAGTCTAGGGGGACAGGGAGGAAACACCATATATTTT. Its protein product is CASSLGGQGGNTIYF.

The chain couples TRBV6-5 to TRBJ1-4; 8 nucleotides line up with TRBD1. After removal of 1 base from V and 5 bases from J, the junction contained 3 bases not matched to a gene. Germline values: CDR1 MNHEY, CDR2 SVGAGI. The CDR3 extends over 15 amino acids. The CDR3 DNA sequence: TGTGCCAGCAGTTACTTGACAGGGGAGAATGAAAAACTGTTTTTT. Its translation is CASSYLTGENEKLFF.

This clone was seen a single time. The rearrangement links TRBV5-1 to TRBJ2-5; D is perhaps TRBD2 (5 bases). The germline CDR1 and CDR2 sequences are SGHRS and YFSETQ. This CDR3 region has 13 residues. V was shortened by 0 bases and J by 6 bases, with 9 bases between the two germline ends. This CDR3 reads CASSLEGSKTQYF. CDR3 DNA: TGCGCCAGCAGCTTGGAAGGGAGCAAGACCCAGTACTTC.

This clone came up a few times. The chain uses TRBV28 and TRBJ1-4, with D perhaps TRBD1 (6 bases). There are 15 residues in the CDR3. The germline CDR1 and CDR2 sequences are MDHEN and SYDVKM. The ends were cut back, 7 bases at V and 3 bases at J, with 15 bases in the middle. The CDR3 is CASTSQGMSNEKLFF. CDR3 DNA: TGTGCCAGCACCTCCCAGGGGATGTCTAATGAAAAACTGTTTTTT.

This rearrangement joins TRBV5-1 to TRBJ2-1, with D tentatively TRBD1 (5 bases). This CDR3 is built from 15 residues. CDR1 is SGHRS, CDR2 YFSETQ, per germline. V lost 0 bases to trimming and J lost 0 bases, with 7 bases between them. The CDR3 DNA reads TGCGCCAGCAGCTTGGAGGGGATCTCCTACAATGAGCAGTTCTTC. Translated: CASSLEGISYNEQFF.

The chain carries TRBV5-6 and TRBJ1-2; D is undetermined. V shed 0 bases and J shed 7 bases, with 13 bases lying between them. This CDR3 comprises 14 residues. In germline, CDR1 is SGHDT, CDR2 YYEEEE. This chain's CDR3 is CASSLGAAVPGYTF. DNA of the CDR3: TGTGCCAGCAGCTTGGGGGCCGCCGTCCCTGGCTACACCTTC. The full variable domain, in which reference TRBV5-6 and TRBJ1-2 provide the parts outside the CDR3, is DAGVTQSPTHLIKTRGQQVTLRCSPKSGHDTVSWYQQALGQGPQFIFQYYEEEERQRGNFPDRFSGHQFPNYSSELNVNALLLGDSALYLCASSLGAAVPGYTFGSGTRLTVV.

In its sample, this clone was seen once. This sequence joins TRBV12-3 or TRBV12-4 and TRBJ1-5; perhaps TRBD1 as D (5 bases). Trimming cost V 6 bases and J 6 bases, with 12 bases left between them. The CDR3 loop spans 13 amino acids. The CDR3 nucleotides read TGTGCCAGCAGAACAGGTTGGGGTCAGCCCCAGCATTTT. Translated, it gives CASRTGWGQPQHF.

V gene TRBV5-6 combines with J gene TRBJ2-2, with 9 bases lining up with TRBD1. J was trimmed by 1 base and V by 4 bases; bases with no gene match: 5. The CDR3 has 16 amino acids. From germline, CDR1 is SGHDT and CDR2 YYEEEE. CDR3: CASSGGTGMNTGELFF. CDR3 sequence (DNA): TGTGCCAGCAGCGGTGGGACAGGGATGAACACCGGGGAGCTGTTTTTT.

The rearrangement uses TRBV5-1 and TRBJ2-2; D is ambiguous. The CDR3 length is 14 residues. Germline-derived CDR1 and CDR2 are SGHRS and YFSETQ. Trimming took off 4 bases at V and 4 bases at J, with 11 bases between the two ends. For the CDR3, the DNA is TGCGCCAGCAGCCCGATAGTAAGCACCGGGGAGCTGTTTTTT. Its protein is CASSPIVSTGELFF.

The chain employs TRBV5-1 and TRBJ1-6; 10 bases align to TRBD1. CDR3 length: 15 amino acids. Germline loops: CDR1 SGHRS, CDR2 YFSETQ. Trimming at V came to 2 bases and at J to 8 bases, leaving 4 bases not matched to a gene. CDR3 sequence: CASSFSGQGYSPLHF. CDR3 sequence (DNA): TGCGCCAGCAGCTTCTCGGGACAGGGGTATTCACCCCTCCACTTT.

J is TRBJ2-2 and V is TRBV5-1, with TRBD2 as a possible D gene (7 bases). Germline V gene data show CDR1 as SGHRS and CDR2 as YFSETQ. V was clipped by 1 base and J by 4 bases, with 14 bases between them. The CDR3 is 16 residues long. The CDR3 sequence: CASSLHGGLTTGELFF. Here the CDR3 DNA reads TGCGCCAGCAGCTTGCACGGGGGGCTAACCACCGGGGAGCTGTTTTTT.

V and J are TRBV28 and TRBJ1-5, with D tentatively TRBD1 (6 bases). CDR3 length: 14 residues. Germline CDR1 is MDHEN and CDR2 is SYDVKM. V lost 3 bases, J lost 5 bases, and 11 bases lay in between. CDR3 nucleotide sequence: TGTGCCAGCAGTTTTAGGCAGGGGTATCAGCCCCAGCATTTT. Translating gives CASSFRQGYQPQHF.

This rearrangement joins TRBV6-2 or TRBV6-3 to TRBJ1-5; D not resolved. Germline V gives CDR1 MNHEY, CDR2 SVGEGT. The CDR3 contains 13 residues. Trimming removed 0 bases at V and 7 bases at J, with 7 bases between. CDR3 residues: CASSYSTGQPQHF. CDR3 nucleotides: TGTGCCAGCAGTTACTCGACGGGGCAGCCCCAGCATTTT.

This clone was picked up one time. The chain carries TRBV19 and TRBJ1-4; D remains ambiguous. V shed 7 bases and J shed 3 bases, with 12 bases lying between them. The CDR3 length is 14 residues. CDR1 and CDR2 (germline): LNHDA, SQIVND (reference sequence). CDR3 protein: CASTRAAANEKLFF. In nucleotides, the CDR3 is TGTGCCAGTACGCGAGCGGCGGCTAATGAAAAACTGTTTTTT.

The gene calls are TRBV27 and TRBJ1-5, with a weak D call TRBD1 (5 bases). Trimming left V 6 bases short and J 6 bases short, with 24 bases between. This CDR3 is built from 17 residues. Germline CDR1 and CDR2: MNHEY and SMNVEV (reference sequence). This CDR3 reads CASSQISAGGVSQPQHF. The CDR3 nucleotides read TGTGCCAGCAGCCAAATATCTGCCGGGGGGGTAAGTCAGCCCCAGCATTTT.

This clone was seen a single time. The genes are TRBV5-1 and TRBJ2-2; 9 nucleotides agree with TRBD2. CDR1 is SGHRS, CDR2 YFSETQ, per germline. V lost 5 bases and J lost 4; bases outside the gene matches: 3. CDR3 length: 14 amino acids. The CDR3 DNA sequence: TGCGCCAGCAGGACTAGCGGCTCCACCGGGGAGCTGTTTTTT. Translated, it gives CASRTSGSTGELFF.